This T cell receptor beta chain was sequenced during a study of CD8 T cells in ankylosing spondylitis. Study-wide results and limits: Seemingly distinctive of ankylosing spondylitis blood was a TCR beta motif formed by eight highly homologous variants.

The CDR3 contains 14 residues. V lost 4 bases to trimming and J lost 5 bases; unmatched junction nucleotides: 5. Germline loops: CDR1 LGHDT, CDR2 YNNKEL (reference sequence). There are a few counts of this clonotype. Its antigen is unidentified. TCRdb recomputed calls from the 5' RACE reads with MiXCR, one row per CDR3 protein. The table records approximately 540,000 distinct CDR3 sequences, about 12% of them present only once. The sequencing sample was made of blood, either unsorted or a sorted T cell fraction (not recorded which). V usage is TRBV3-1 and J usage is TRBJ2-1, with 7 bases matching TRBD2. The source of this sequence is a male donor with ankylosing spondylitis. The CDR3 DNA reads TGTGCCAGCAGCCCCCAGGGAGGGGACAATGAGCAGTTCTTC. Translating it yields CASSPQGGDNEQFF.